Listed below are T cell receptor beta chains from one sample, sequenced in a study of T cell responses to AZD1222 COVID-19 vaccine. The method was immunoSEQ multiplex PCR; TCRdb's version includes in-frame clones alone and lacks a portion of them. This sample carries around 160,000 clones, about 90% of them seen once, and the ten largest clones take around 5%. Specimen: peripheral blood, collected on day 0 of AZD1222 vaccination. All receptors come from an adult in good health. Each CDR3 is given with its conserved first and last residue. A D gene is named only where the DNA matches it firmly. A clone size is listed for some rows: how often the clone was seen (once, few, many), or a class if it is expanded.

size,J,D,V,DNA,CDR3
.,TRBJ1-1,.,TRBV28,TGTGCCAGCAGTCCTCAGGGGCGGACTGAAGCTTTCTTT,CASSPQGRTEAFF
.,TRBJ2-3,.,TRBV9,TGTGCCAGCAGCCCCAGGTCAGACACCACAGATACGCAGTATTTT,CASSPRSDTTDTQYF
.,TRBJ2-3,TRBD1,TRBV9,TGTGCCAGCAGCGCCTACAGGGGTAGAGGCACAGATACGCAGTATTTT,CASSAYRGRGTDTQYF
.,TRBJ2-1,.,TRBV18,TGTGCCAGCTCACCACCTAGCTCTCATGAGCAGTTCTTC,CASSPPSSHEQFF
.,TRBJ2-7,TRBD2,TRBV29-1,TGCAGCGTTGTTGGGACTAGCGTCTACGAGCAGTACTTC,CSVVGTSVYEQYF
.,TRBJ1-2,.,TRBV7-9,TGTGCCAGCAGCAAGGACAGCGACTATGGCTACACCTTC,CASSKDSDYGYTF
.,TRBJ2-1,TRBD2,TRBV9,TGTGCCAGCAGCGACCCGAGCCCCACTAGCGAGTCCCCCGATTTATACAATGAGCAGTTCTTC,CASSDPSPTSESPDLYNEQFF
.,TRBJ1-1,.,TRBV19,TGTGCCAGTAGCCCGACAGGACTCGATACTGAAGCTTTCTTT,CASSPTGLDTEAFF
.,TRBJ1-5,.,TRBV23-1,TGCGCCAGCAGTCGTCTGGGGGCAGGTCAGCCCCAGCATTTT,CASSRLGAGQPQHF
.,TRBJ2-1,TRBD2,TRBV11-2,TGTGCCAGCAGCCGCAGGGAGGGGTCCTACAATGAGCAGTTCTTC,CASSRREGSYNEQFF
.,TRBJ2-1,TRBD2,TRBV11-2,TGTGCCAGCAGCTCCTCTCCGGGACTAGGCTCCTACAATGAGCAGTTCTTC,CASSSSPGLGSYNEQFF
.,TRBJ1-5,.,TRBV24-1,TGTGCCACCAAAGGGCAGGGAAGACAGCCCCAGCATTTT,CATKGQGRQPQHF
.,TRBJ2-3,.,TRBV2,TGTGCCCCCACGGCCCGAGGCACAGATACGCAGTATTTT,CAPTARGTDTQYF
.,TRBJ1-1,TRBD1,TRBV7-3,TGTGCCAGCAGACAGGGGGCTTTGGCTGAAGCTTTCTTT,CASRQGALAEAFF
.,TRBJ2-2,.,TRBV5-1,TGCGCCACAAACGAACAGGGCCGGAGCACCGGGGAGCTGTTTTTT,CATNEQGRSTGELFF
.,TRBJ2-2,.,TRBV7-3,TGTGCCAGCAGCTCGACCAGGGATACCGGGGAGCTGTTTTTT,CASSSTRDTGELFF
.,TRBJ1-5,.,TRBV7-8,TGTGCCAGCAGCCCGGGAGGTCAGCCCCAGCATTTT,CASSPGGQPQHF
.,TRBJ2-3,.,TRBV18,TGTGCCAGCTCACGTTCCGTTTGGGGCACAGATACGCAGTATTTT,CASSRSVWGTDTQYF
few,TRBJ1-2,TRBD1,TRBV7-2,TGTGCCAGCAGCCCGAGGGGGCAGGGCCTATATGGTGGCTACACCTTC,CASSPRGQGLYGGYTF
once,TRBJ2-1,.,TRBV7-2,TGTGCCAGCAGCTTATTGAATCCTGAGCAGTTCTTC,CASSLLNPEQFF
once,TRBJ1-4,.,TRBV6-5,TGTGCCAGCAGCGTGAATCATGCAACTAATGAAAAACTGTTTTTT,CASSVNHATNEKLFF
.,TRBJ1-1,.,TRBV7-9,TGTGCCAGCAGCTTAGGGGGTGGCCATCGGAACACTGAAGCTTTCTTT,CASSLGGGHRNTEAFF
.,TRBJ2-7,TRBD2,TRBV27,TGTGCCAGCAGCAGGACTAGCTCCTACGAGCAGTACTTC,CASSRTSSYEQYF
.,TRBJ2-2,TRBD1,TRBV11-2,TGTGCCAGCAGCTTAAGGGGACAGGGGTTCACCGGGGAGCTGTTTTTT,CASSLRGQGFTGELFF
.,TRBJ1-2,.,TRBV6-5,TGTGCCAGCAGGAAAGTTCAGGGGTCATATGGCTACACCTTC,CASRKVQGSYGYTF
.,TRBJ2-3,TRBD2,TRBV5-4,TGTGCCAGCAGCGGGCTAGCGGGGGGGCTAAAAGATACGCAGTATTTT,CASSGLAGGLKDTQYF
.,TRBJ2-7,TRBD1,TRBV7-2,TGTGCCAGCAGCTTTGGGACAGGGGGCTACGAGCAGTACTTC,CASSFGTGGYEQYF
.,TRBJ1-1,.,TRBV15,TGTGCCACCAGCAGAGACAGCCCGAACACTGAAGCTTTCTTT,CATSRDSPNTEAFF
.,TRBJ1-1,.,TRBV9,TGTGCCAGCAGCGTAGGGAAGAGTACTGAAGCTTTCTTT,CASSVGKSTEAFF
.,TRBJ2-1,.,TRBV7-9,TGTGCCAGCAGCCCCTACAATCCCGGCTCCTACAATGAGCAGTTCTTC,CASSPYNPGSYNEQFF
.,TRBJ1-4,.,TRBV18,TGTGCCAGCTCACGAACGGGGGAAAAACTGTTTTTT,CASSRTGEKLFF
.,TRBJ2-1,TRBD2,TRBV2,TGTGCCAGCAGCGAAAGCGGGAGGGCCTCCTACAATGAGCAGTTCTTC,CASSESGRASYNEQFF
.,TRBJ1-6,.,TRBV25-1,TGTGCCAGCAGTCCCCCTGACGGCCGGGCTTACCCCCTCCACTTT,CASSPPDGRAYPLHF
.,TRBJ2-7,.,TRBV29-1,TGCAGCGTTGTTAAAGATAGGATATACGAGCAGTACTTC,CSVVKDRIYEQYF
.,TRBJ1-3,.,TRBV12-3/TRBV12-4,TGTGCCAGCAGTACCCCGTGGAACACCATATATTTT,CASSTPWNTIYF
.,TRBJ2-1,.,TRBV28,TGTGCCAGCAGTTTAGACGGCAATTACAATGAGCAGTTCTTC,CASSLDGNYNEQFF
.,TRBJ1-4,.,TRBV15,TGTGCCACTTCCGGGCCCGGTCTTGGTAATGAAAAACTGTTTTTT,CATSGPGLGNEKLFF
.,TRBJ2-5,.,TRBV4-2,TGTGCCAGCAGCCAAGGGGACACTGTAATGGCCCAGTACTTC,CASSQGDTVMAQYF
.,TRBJ1-1,.,TRBV15,TGTGCCACCAGCCCTATAAGGTCCGGGGCTGACACTGAAGCTTTCTTT,CATSPIRSGADTEAFF
.,TRBJ1-2,TRBD1,TRBV7-9,TGTGCCAGCAGCTATACAGGGGGCGAAGCTAACTATGGCTACACCTTC,CASSYTGGEANYGYTF
.,TRBJ2-7,TRBD2,TRBV7-9,TGTGCCAGCAGCGCCAGCGGGATTAGGGGATACGAGCAGTACTTC,CASSASGIRGYEQYF
.,TRBJ2-1,.,TRBV6-1,TGTGCCAGCAGTGAACTCAATGAGCAGTTCTTC,CASSELNEQFF
.,TRBJ2-5,.,TRBV3-1/TRBV3-2,TGTGCCAGCAGCCCGGGATCGCAAGAGACCCAGTACTTC,CASSPGSQETQYF
.,TRBJ2-7,.,TRBV19,TGTGCCAGTAGTAAACGGGTCGGACGCGAGCAGTACTTC,CASSKRVGREQYF
.,TRBJ1-2,.,TRBV5-4,TGTGCCAGCAGCTCCGGACGCAACTATGGCTACACCTTC,CASSSGRNYGYTF
.,TRBJ1-1,TRBD1,TRBV5-1,TGCGCCAGCAGTCTGGACAGGGGATACACTGAAGCTTTCTTT,CASSLDRGYTEAFF
.,TRBJ2-2,TRBD1,TRBV7-3,TGTGCCAGCAGCTCGGACAGGGGCAGCCGGGAGCTGTTTTTT,CASSSDRGSRELFF
.,TRBJ1-5,.,TRBV4-2,TGTGCCAGCAGCCAGGCCGGGACGGTCAATCAGCCCCAGCATTTT,CASSQAGTVNQPQHF